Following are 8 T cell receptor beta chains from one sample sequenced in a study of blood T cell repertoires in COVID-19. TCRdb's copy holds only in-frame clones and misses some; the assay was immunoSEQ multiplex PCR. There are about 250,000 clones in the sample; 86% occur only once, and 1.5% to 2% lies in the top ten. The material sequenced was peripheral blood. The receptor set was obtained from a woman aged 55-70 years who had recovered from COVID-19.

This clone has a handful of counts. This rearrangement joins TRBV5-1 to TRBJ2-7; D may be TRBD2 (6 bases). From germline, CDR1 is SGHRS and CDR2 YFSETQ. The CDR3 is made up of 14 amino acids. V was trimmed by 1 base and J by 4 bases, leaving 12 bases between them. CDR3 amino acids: CASSLTGGGYEQYF. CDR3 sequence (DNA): TGCGCCAGCAGCTTGACAGGTGGGGGGTACGAGCAGTACTTC.

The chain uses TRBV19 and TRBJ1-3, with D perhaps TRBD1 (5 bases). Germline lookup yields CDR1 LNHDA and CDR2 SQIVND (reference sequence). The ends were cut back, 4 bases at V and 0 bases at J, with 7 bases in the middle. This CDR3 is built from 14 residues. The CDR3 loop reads CASSSGASGNTIYF. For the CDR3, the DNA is TGTGCCAGTAGTAGTGGGGCCTCTGGAAACACCATATATTTT.

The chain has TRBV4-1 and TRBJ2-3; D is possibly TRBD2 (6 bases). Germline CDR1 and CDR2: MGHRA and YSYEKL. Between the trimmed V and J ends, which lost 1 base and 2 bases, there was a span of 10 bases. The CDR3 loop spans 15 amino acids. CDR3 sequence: CASSQVSGYTDTQYF. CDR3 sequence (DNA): TGCGCCAGCAGCCAAGTTAGCGGTTACACAGATACGCAGTATTTT.

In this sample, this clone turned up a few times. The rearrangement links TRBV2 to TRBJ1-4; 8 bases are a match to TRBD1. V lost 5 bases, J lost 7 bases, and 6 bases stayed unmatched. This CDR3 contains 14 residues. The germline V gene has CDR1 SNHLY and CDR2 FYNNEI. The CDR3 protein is CASSRRQGSEKLFF. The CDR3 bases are TGTGCCAGCAGTCGGCGACAGGGGAGTGAAAAACTGTTTTTT.

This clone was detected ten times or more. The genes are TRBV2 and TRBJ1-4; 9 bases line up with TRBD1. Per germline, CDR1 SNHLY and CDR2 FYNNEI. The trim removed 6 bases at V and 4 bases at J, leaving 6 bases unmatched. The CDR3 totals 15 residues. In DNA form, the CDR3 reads TGTGCCAGCAGGACCGGACAGGGGTTTAATGAAAAACTGTTTTTT. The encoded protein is CASRTGQGFNEKLFF.

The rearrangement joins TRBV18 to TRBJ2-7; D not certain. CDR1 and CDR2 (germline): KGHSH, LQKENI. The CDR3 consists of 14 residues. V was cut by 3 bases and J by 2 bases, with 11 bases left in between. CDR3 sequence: CASSPSSDTYEQYF. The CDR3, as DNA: TGTGCCAGCTCACCGAGCAGCGATACCTACGAGCAGTACTTC. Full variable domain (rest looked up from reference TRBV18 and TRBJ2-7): NAGVMQNPRHLVRRRGQEARLRCSPMKGHSHVYWYRQLPEEGLKFMVYLQKENIIDESGMPKERFSAEFPKEGPSILRIQQVVRGDSAAYFCASSPSSDTYEQYFGPGTRLTVT.

CDR3: CASSLGLHVDEQYF. CDR3 in DNA: TGTGCCAGCAGCTTGGGGCTACATGTCGACGAGCAGTACTTC. This rearrangement joins TRBV11-3 to TRBJ2-7; a possible D gene is TRBD1 (5 bases). The ends were cut back, 3 bases at V and 5 bases at J, with 14 bases in the middle. The CDR3 is 14 residues long. In germline, CDR1 is SGHNT, CDR2 YENEEA.

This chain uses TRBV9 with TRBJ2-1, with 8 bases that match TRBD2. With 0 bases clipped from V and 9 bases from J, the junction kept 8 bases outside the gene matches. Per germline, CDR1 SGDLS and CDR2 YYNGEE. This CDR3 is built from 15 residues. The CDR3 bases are TGTGCCAGCAGCGTAGTACGGGGGGGCTTGGGTGAGCAGTTCTTC. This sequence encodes CASSVVRGGLGEQFF.